The 19 T cell receptor beta chains given below trace back to one sample, sequenced in a study of a mutant IDH1 vaccine in newly diagnosed glioma. The antigens of these receptors remain unknown. Time point meaning: week 5, during vaccination. Vaccination used 300 ug of mutant IDH1 20-mer peptide per dose, with topical imiquimod. Sequenced by immunoSEQ multiplex PCR; TCRdb stores in-frame clones only, minus some. Of roughly 39,000 clones in the sample, around 82% were seen once. The input for sequencing was PBMCs, taken from a glioma patient whose treatment included an IDH1 peptide vaccine. Every receptor here comes from a man aged 35 to 55 with glioma.

This clone was observed once. The rearrangement links TRBV27 to TRBJ2-7; D gene unclear. The V and J ends lost 0 bases and 1 base respectively, with 22 bases between them. CDR1 MNHEY and CDR2 SMNVEV come from the germline V gene (reference sequence). The CDR3 sequence is 19 residues long. The CDR3: CASSLSVVFRQLPSYEQYF. Written as DNA, the CDR3 is TGTGCCAGCAGTTTATCAGTCGTCTTCCGCCAGCTACCTTCCTACGAGCAGTACTTC.

J is TRBJ1-2 and V is TRBV5-6; D is perhaps TRBD1 (5 bases). Trimming stripped 0 bases from V and 7 bases from J, with 16 bases between. This CDR3 contains 15 residues. The germline gives CDR1 SGHDT, CDR2 YYEEEE. The CDR3 nucleotides read TGTGCCAGCAGCTTGGCCTGGGGGTCCGGAGGTGGCTACACCTTC. Protein sequence: CASSLAWGSGGGYTF.

This chain links TRBV7-9 with TRBJ1-1, with D perhaps TRBD1 (5 bases). In germline, CDR1 is SEHNR, CDR2 FQNEAQ (reference sequence). Trimming left V 5 bases short and J 1 base short, with 17 bases between. The CDR3 extends over 16 amino acids. The CDR3 DNA sequence: TGTGCCAGCAGCCGTACAAGGGGCGCGGAGAACACTGAAGCTTTCTTT. Protein product: CASSRTRGAENTEAFF.

In its sample, this clone was seen once. The chain combines TRBV5-1 with TRBJ1-1, with D uncertain. The CDR3 runs 13 residues. Germline assignment: CDR1 SGHRS and CDR2 YFSETQ. Trimming cost V 0 bases and J 4 bases, with 7 bases left between them. CDR3 loop: CASSLVGTTEAFF. As DNA, the CDR3 is TGCGCCAGCAGCTTGGTGGGTACCACTGAAGCTTTCTTT.

The CDR3 DNA is TGTGCCAGTAGTAGGAGACAGGGAATGAACACTGAAGCTTTCTTT. This gives the protein CASSRRQGMNTEAFF. This rearrangement joins TRBV19 to TRBJ1-1; TRBD1 agrees at 7 bases. The length of the CDR3 is 15 residues. V trimming: 4 bases; J trimming: 0 bases; junction bases outside the gene matches: 5. Germline CDR1 and CDR2: LNHDA and SQIVND (reference sequence).

The chain links TRBV27 to TRBJ2-7; D is unclear. Germline CDR1 reads MNHEY; CDR2 reads SMNVEV (reference sequence). The CDR3 spans 12 residues. The V gene lost 1 base and the J gene lost 6 bases, with 7 bases spanning the gap. The CDR3 coding sequence is TGTGCCAGCAGTTTATATGCTGGCGAGCAGTACTTC. This codes for CASSLYAGEQYF.

The chain recombines TRBV1 with TRBJ2-1; the table names TRBD2, a call not compared with the DNA. TRBV1 is reported as a pseudogene. The CDR3 runs to 18 residues. CDR3 protein: CTSSQIDLAGAHYNEQFF. Here the CDR3 DNA reads TGCACCAGCAGCCAAATCGATCTAGCGGGCGCTCACTACAATGAGCAGTTCTTC.

This chain uses TRBV30 with TRBJ2-5; 8 bases map to TRBD1. Germline CDR1 and CDR2: GTSNPN and SVGIG (reference sequence). J lost 1 base, V lost 0 bases, and 4 bases had no gene match. The CDR3 is made up of 15 amino acids. DNA for the CDR3: TGTGCCTGGAGTGTTGGAGACAGGGGCCAAGAGACCCAGTACTTC. It translates to CAWSVGDRGQETQYF. The variable domain in full, completed from reference TRBV30 and TRBJ2-5, reads SQTIHQWPATLVQPVGSPLSLECTVEGTSNPNLYWYRQAAGRGLQLLFYSVGIGQISSEVPQNLSASRPQDRQFILSSKKLLLSDSGFYLCAWSVGDRGQETQYFGPGTRLLVL.

This clone has only one observation. The rearrangement uses TRBV19 and TRBJ2-5, with 9 bases that match TRBD2. This CDR3 comprises 15 residues. With 4 bases clipped from V and 1 base from J, the junction kept 4 bases outside the gene matches. Germline lookup yields CDR1 LNHDA and CDR2 SQIVND (reference sequence). Here the CDR3 DNA reads TGTGCCAGTAGTAACAGCGGGGGGACCCAAGAGACCCAGTACTTC. It translates to CASSNSGGTQETQYF.

The chain uses TRBV2 and TRBJ2-6; D is unresolved. The CDR3 has 15 residues. Trimming took 6 bases from V and 0 from J, leaving 9 bases between them. The V gene's germline CDR1 is SNHLY and CDR2 FYNNEI. The chain's CDR3 is CASREFSSGANVLTF. CDR3 coding DNA: TGTGCCAGCAGGGAATTTAGCTCTGGGGCCAACGTCCTGACTTTC. Supplemented by reference TRBV2 and TRBJ2-6, the full variable domain reads EPEVTQTPSHQVTQMGQEVILRCVPISNHLYFYWYRQILGQKVEFLVSFYNNEISEKSEIFDDQFSVERPDGSNFTLKIRSTKLEDSAMYFCASREFSSGANVLTFGAGSRLTVL.

V usage is TRBV6-5 and J usage is TRBJ2-7; 10 bases line up with TRBD1. The CDR3 totals 14 residues. V was clipped by 7 bases and J by 6 bases; unmatched bases: 9. The germline gives CDR1 MNHEY, CDR2 SVGAGI. The CDR3, as DNA: TGTGCCAGCATGGCCTTACGGACAGGGGGCGAGCAGTACTTC. Translation: CASMALRTGGEQYF.

This chain connects TRBV2 to TRBJ1-1; D possibly corresponds to TRBD1 (6 bases). V shed 9 bases and J shed 5 bases, with 25 bases lying between them. Germline-derived CDR1 and CDR2 are SNHLY and FYNNEI. This CDR3 has 16 amino acids. The chain's CDR3 is CASILPRGGADTEAFF. CDR3 DNA sequence: TGTGCCAGTATTTTACCTCGTGGGGGGGCGGATACTGAAGCTTTCTTT.

This chain uses TRBV20-1 with TRBJ2-3, with D tentatively TRBD1 (5 bases). The CDR3 consists of 10 residues. Germline lookup yields CDR1 DFQATT and CDR2 SNEGSKA (reference sequence). The V and J ends lost 3 bases and 10 bases respectively, with 8 bases between them. CDR3 amino acids: CSASRRAQYF. Written as DNA, the CDR3 is TGCAGTGCTAGTCGCAGGGCGCAGTATTTT.

V gene TRBV7-9 combines with J gene TRBJ1-1, with TRBD1 as a possible D gene (5 bases). V lost 5 bases to trimming and J lost 1 base, with 14 bases between them. This CDR3 contains 15 residues. The V gene's germline CDR1 is SEHNR and CDR2 FQNEAQ (reference sequence). The chain's CDR3 is CASSPGGGENTEAFF. Here the CDR3 DNA reads TGTGCCAGCAGCCCCGGCGGGGGGGAGAACACTGAAGCTTTCTTT.

CDR3 loop: CASSESGQETQYF. The CDR3 coding sequence is TGTGCCAGCAGTGAATCCGGGCAAGAGACCCAGTACTTC. This chain connects TRBV25-1 to TRBJ2-5, with unresolved D. Trimming removed 1 base at V and 2 bases at J, with 5 bases between. Germline V gene lookup returns CDR1 MGHDK and CDR2 SYGVNS. The CDR3 is 13 residues long.

The chain joins TRBV30 to TRBJ1-5; possible D gene TRBD1, 5 bases. V lost 1 base and J lost 7, with 14 bases in between. Germline V gene sequence: CDR1 GTSNPN, CDR2 SVGIG (reference sequence). CDR3 length: 14 residues. CDR3 region: CAWSAGTPGQPQHF. The CDR3 bases are TGTGCCTGGAGTGCCGGGACTCCGGGGCAGCCCCAGCATTTT.

The V and J genes are TRBV29-1 and TRBJ2-1; 9 bases are a match to TRBD1. CDR1 and CDR2 (germline): SQVTM, ANQGSEA. J lost 0 bases, V lost 7 bases, and 4 bases had no gene match. The CDR3 is 14 amino acids. CDR3 sequence: CSAGQGISYNEQFF. CDR3 sequence (DNA): TGCAGCGCCGGACAGGGGATCTCCTACAATGAGCAGTTCTTC.

The chain employs TRBV6-1 and TRBJ2-2; D gene unclear. CDR1 MNHNS and CDR2 SASEGT come from the germline V gene. The ends were cut back, 4 bases at V and 6 bases at J, with 6 bases in the middle. The CDR3 has 12 amino acids. CDR3 loop: CASSGVPGELFF. DNA of the CDR3: TGTGCCAGCAGTGGAGTCCCCGGGGAGCTGTTTTTT.

This sequence joins TRBV5-1 and TRBJ2-5; D call uncertain. This CDR3 contains 13 residues. Germline loops: CDR1 SGHRS, CDR2 YFSETQ. Trimming took 4 bases from V and 2 from J, leaving 9 bases between them. The CDR3 sequence: CASSQPPQETQYF. For the CDR3, the DNA is TGCGCCAGCAGCCAACCCCCACAAGAGACCCAGTACTTC.